This TCR beta chain was captured in a study of CD8 T cells in Susac syndrome. Looking at the study overall: Patients with Susac syndrome who were sequenced included over five with active disease and under ten in remission.

The germline CDR1 and CDR2 sequences are MNHEY and SMNVEV (reference sequence). The V segment lost 4 bases and the J segment 6 bases; nucleotides outside the gene matches: 15. This CDR3 has 18 residues. Patients with Susac syndrome met diagnostic criteria that were recently defined for definite or probable disease. Purification of the CD8+ and CD4+ T cells relied on negative isolation, and TEMRA cells underwent FACS enrichment. With random hexamers, reverse transcription was performed on about 0.5 to 1 ug of RNA. Across 54 Vbeta and 13 Jbeta, TCR beta CDR3 was amplified with immunoSEQ multiplex PCR. TCRdb reprocessed the immunoSEQ multiplex PCR reads via MiXCR and lists one record per CDR3 protein. The repertoire holds about 120,000 distinct CDR3 sequences, with roughly 94% as singletons.

The sequence came from a human donor with Susac syndrome. Sequencing was carried out using CD8+ T cells from PBMCs. This chain links TRBV27 with TRBJ2-3; 11 bases agree with TRBD2. The CDR3 here is CASSSPSEGTSGSDTQYF. The DNA for the CDR3 is TGTGCCAGCAGTTCCCCCTCCGAAGGGACTAGCGGTTCTGATACGCAGTATTTT.